This T cell receptor (beta chain) was sequenced for a study of cytomegalovirus exposure and HLA in healthy donors. The study ran its PCR with 60 Vbeta and 13 Jbeta primers. The data were produced by immunoSEQ multiplex PCR, yet TCRdb's version contains in-frame clones alone and is incomplete. This table holds 65,000 to 90,000 clones, less than 80% found once. V was pared by 3 bases and J by 5 bases, with 11 bases between. The CDR3 runs 13 residues. Per germline, CDR1 SGHRS and CDR2 YFSETQ. The J gene is TRBJ1-1, the V gene TRBV5-1; D remains unclear. The source of this sequence is a woman between 40 and 50 years old in good health and CMV-seropositive. The sequenced sample was PBMCs. Here the CDR3 DNA reads TGCGCCAGCAGCTATCGTCTAGGAACTGAAGCTTTCTTT. Its protein is CASSYRLGTEAFF.